The TCR beta chain described here comes from a study of Tregs in tolerant kidney transplant recipients. The nonmyeloablative bone marrow transplants came from related graft donors, with transient mixed chimerism. Sequenced by immunoSEQ multiplex PCR; TCRdb stores in-frame clones only, minus some. This specimen shows roughly 15,000 clones; the ten leading clones hold approximately 3.4%. The starting material was CD4+ T cells from blood (PBMCs), obtained 12 months after the transplant. This TCR came from a human patient who received a combined kidney and bone marrow transplant. Some T cells may possibly be graft donor cells.

The CDR3 loop reads CASSQGTRGTDTQYF. The CDR3 bases that were read are TGTGCCAGCAGCCAAGGGACTAGGGGCACAGATACG. The chain links TRBV3-1 (or the pseudogene TRBV3-2) to TRBJ2-3; the match to TRBD2 covers 7 bases. The sequenced fragment ends 3 residues before the CDR3 boundary, so the rest is inferred from the germline J gene. V was clipped by 1 base and J by 1 base; unmatched bases: 2. The germline V gene has CDR1 LGHDT and CDR2 YNNKEL (reference sequence). The CDR3 spans 15 residues.